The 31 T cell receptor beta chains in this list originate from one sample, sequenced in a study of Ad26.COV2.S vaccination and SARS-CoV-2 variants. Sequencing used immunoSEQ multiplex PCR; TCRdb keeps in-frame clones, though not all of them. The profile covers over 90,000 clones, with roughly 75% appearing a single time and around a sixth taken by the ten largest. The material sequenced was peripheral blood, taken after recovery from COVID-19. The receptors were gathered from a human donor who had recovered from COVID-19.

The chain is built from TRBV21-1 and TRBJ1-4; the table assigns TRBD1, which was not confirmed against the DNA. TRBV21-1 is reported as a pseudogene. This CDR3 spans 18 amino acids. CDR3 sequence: CASSRHRDRGLCREKLFF. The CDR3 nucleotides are TGTGCCAGCAGCAGGCACCGGGACAGGGGGCTTTGTCGGGAAAAACTGTTTTTT.

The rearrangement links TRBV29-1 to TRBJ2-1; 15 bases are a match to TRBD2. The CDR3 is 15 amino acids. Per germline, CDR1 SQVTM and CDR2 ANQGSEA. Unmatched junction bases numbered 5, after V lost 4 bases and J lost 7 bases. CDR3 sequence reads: CSVGTSGGAWNEQFF. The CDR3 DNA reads TGCAGCGTTGGGACTAGCGGGGGGGCCTGGAATGAGCAGTTCTTC.

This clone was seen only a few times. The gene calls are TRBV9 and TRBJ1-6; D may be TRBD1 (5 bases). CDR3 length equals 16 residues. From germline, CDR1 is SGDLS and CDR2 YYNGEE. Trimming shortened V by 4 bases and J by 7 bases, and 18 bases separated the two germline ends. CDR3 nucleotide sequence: TGTGCCAGCAGCCCCCGATCCGGGACGATGAATTCACCCCTCCACTTT. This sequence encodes CASSPRSGTMNSPLHF.

The CDR3 coding sequence is TGTGCCAGCAGGACAACCCCGAACACTGAAGCTTTCTTT. Translation: CASRTTPNTEAFF. The V and J genes are TRBV2 and TRBJ1-1; D not certain. Germline V gene sequence: CDR1 SNHLY, CDR2 FYNNEI. V was shortened by 6 bases and J by 1 base, with 9 bases between the two germline ends. The CDR3 length is 13 residues.

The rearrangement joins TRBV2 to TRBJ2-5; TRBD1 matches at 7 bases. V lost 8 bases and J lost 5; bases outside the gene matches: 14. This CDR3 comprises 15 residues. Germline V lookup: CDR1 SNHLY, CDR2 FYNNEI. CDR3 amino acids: CASGRTGVRGETQYF. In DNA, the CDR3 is TGTGCCAGCGGAAGAACAGGGGTCAGAGGGGAGACCCAGTACTTC.

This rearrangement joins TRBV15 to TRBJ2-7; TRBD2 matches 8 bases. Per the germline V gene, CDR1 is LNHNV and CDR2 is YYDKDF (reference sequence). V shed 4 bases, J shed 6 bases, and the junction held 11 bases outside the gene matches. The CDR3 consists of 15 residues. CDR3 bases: TGTGCCACCAGCAAAACGGGACTAGGAGCTGGCGAGCAGTACTTC. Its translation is CATSKTGLGAGEQYF. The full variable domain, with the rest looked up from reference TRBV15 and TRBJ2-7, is DAMVIQNPRYQVTQFGKPVTLSCSQTLNHNVMYWYQQKSSQAPKLLFHYYDKDFNNEADTPDNFQSRRPNTSFCFLDIRSPGLGDTAMYLCATSKTGLGAGEQYFGPGTRLTVT.

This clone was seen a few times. The CDR3 loop reads CASSLSAVNYGYTF. The CDR3 DNA reads as TGTGCCAGCAGCTTATCGGCAGTCAACTATGGCTACACCTTC. The J gene is TRBJ1-2, the V gene TRBV7-9; D is unresolved. Germline V gives CDR1 SEHNR, CDR2 FQNEAQ (reference sequence). Trimming shortened V by 2 bases and J by 2 bases, and 9 bases separated the two germline ends. This CDR3 spans 14 amino acids.

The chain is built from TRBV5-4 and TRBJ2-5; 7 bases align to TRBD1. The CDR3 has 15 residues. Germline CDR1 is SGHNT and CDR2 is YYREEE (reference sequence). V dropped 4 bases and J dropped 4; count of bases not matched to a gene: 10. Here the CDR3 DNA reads TGTGCCAGCAGCGGGGGACAGATGGGGGCAGAGACCCAGTACTTC. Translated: CASSGGQMGAETQYF.

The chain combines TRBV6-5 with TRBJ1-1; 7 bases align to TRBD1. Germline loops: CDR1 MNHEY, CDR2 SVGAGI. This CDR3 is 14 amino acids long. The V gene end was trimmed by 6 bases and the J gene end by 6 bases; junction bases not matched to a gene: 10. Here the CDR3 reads CASSSQGGGAEAFF. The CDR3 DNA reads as TGTGCCAGCAGCAGTCAGGGGGGAGGTGCTGAAGCTTTCTTT.

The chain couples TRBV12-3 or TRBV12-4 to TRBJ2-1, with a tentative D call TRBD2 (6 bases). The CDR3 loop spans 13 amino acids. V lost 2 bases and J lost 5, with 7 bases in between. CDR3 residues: CASSLWGDNEQFF. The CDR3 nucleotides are TGTGCCAGCAGTTTATGGGGGGACAATGAGCAGTTCTTC.

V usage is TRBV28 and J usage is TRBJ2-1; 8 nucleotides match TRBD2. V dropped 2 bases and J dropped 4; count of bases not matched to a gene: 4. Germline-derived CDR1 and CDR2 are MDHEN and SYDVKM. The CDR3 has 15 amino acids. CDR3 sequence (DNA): TGTGCCAGCAGTTTAGAGCGGGGGTCTTACAATGAGCAGTTCTTC. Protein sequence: CASSLERGSYNEQFF.

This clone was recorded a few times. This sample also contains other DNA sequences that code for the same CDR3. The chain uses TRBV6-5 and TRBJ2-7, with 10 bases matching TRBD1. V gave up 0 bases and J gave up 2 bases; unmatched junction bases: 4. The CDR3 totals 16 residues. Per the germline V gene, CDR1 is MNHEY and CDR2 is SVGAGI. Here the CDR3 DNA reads TGTGCCAGCAGTTACTCCGGGACAGGGGTTCCCTACGAGCAGTACTTC. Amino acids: CASSYSGTGVPYEQYF.

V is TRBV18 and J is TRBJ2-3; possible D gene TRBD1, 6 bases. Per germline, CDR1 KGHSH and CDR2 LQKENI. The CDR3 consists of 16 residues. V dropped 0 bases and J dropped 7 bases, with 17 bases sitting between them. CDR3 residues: CASSPPGQFSSHTQYF. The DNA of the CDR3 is TGTGCCAGCTCACCACCGGGACAATTCTCCTCACATACGCAGTATTTT.

The CDR3 reads CASSLGESTGTADTQYF. CDR3 coding DNA: TGTGCCAGCAGCCTTGGGGAGTCTACTGGAACTGCAGATACGCAGTATTTT. J is TRBJ2-3 and V is TRBV7-9, with D possibly TRBD2 on 5 matching bases. CDR3 length: 17 residues. V was trimmed by 5 bases and J by 4 bases, leaving 22 bases between them. Germline CDR1 and CDR2: SEHNR and FQNEAQ (reference sequence).

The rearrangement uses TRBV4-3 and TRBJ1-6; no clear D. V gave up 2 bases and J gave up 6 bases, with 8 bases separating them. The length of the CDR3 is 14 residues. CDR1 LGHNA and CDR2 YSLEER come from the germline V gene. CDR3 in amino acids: CASSQLQRNSPLHF. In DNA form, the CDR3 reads TGCGCCAGCAGCCAACTACAGCGTAATTCACCCCTCCACTTT.

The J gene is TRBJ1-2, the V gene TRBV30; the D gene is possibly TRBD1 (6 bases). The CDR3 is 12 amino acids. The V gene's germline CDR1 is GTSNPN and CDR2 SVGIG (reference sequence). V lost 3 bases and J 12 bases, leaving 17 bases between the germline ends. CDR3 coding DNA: TGTGCCTGGAGCGCTCTGGGGGGCGCGCACACCTTC. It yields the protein CAWSALGGAHTF.

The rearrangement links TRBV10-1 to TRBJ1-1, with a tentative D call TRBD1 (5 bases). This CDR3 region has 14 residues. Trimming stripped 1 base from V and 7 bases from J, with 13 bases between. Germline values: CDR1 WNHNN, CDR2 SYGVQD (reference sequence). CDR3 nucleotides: TGCGCCAGCAGTGAGTATTTGGGGCGCGATGAAGCTTTCTTT. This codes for CASSEYLGRDEAFF.

The CDR3 sequence is CASSSVDRGETQYF. CDR3 bases: TGTGCCAGCAGTTCAGTGGACAGGGGAGAGACCCAGTACTTC. The J gene is TRBJ2-5, the V gene TRBV2; TRBD1 matches at 9 bases. This CDR3 has 14 residues. The ends lost 5 bases at V and 4 bases at J; junction bases unmatched: 5. Germline CDR1 reads SNHLY; CDR2 reads FYNNEI.

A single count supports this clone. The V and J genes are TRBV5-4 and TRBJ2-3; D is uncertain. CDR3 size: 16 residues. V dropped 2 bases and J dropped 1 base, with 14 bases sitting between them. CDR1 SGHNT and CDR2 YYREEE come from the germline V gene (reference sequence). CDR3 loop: CASSLETHVGTDTQYF. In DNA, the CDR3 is TGTGCCAGCAGCTTAGAGACGCACGTCGGCACAGATACGCAGTATTTT.

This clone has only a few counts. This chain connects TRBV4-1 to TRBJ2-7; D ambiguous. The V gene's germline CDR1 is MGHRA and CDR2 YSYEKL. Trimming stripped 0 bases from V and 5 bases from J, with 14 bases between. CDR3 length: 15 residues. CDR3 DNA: TGCGCCAGCAGCCAAGATATCGCCAGTCTGAACGAGCAGTACTTC. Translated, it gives CASSQDIASLNEQYF.

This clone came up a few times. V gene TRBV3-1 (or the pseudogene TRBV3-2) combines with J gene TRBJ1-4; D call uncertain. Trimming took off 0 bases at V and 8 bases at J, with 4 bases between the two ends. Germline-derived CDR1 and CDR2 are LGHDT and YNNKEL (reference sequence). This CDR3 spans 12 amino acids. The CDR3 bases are TGTGCCAGCAGCCAAGAACAGGAAAAACTGTTTTTT. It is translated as CASSQEQEKLFF.

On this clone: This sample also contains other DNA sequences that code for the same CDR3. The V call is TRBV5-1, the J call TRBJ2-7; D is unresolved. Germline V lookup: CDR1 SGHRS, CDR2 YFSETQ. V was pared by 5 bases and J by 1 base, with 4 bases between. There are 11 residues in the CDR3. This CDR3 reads CASSSSYEQYF. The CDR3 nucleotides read TGCGCCAGCAGTTCATCCTACGAGCAGTACTTC.

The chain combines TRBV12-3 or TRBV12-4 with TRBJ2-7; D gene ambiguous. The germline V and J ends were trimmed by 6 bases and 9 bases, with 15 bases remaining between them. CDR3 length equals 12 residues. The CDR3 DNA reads TGTGCCAGCAGCCTAACCGGGTCGGGGCAGTACTTC. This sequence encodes CASSLTGSGQYF.

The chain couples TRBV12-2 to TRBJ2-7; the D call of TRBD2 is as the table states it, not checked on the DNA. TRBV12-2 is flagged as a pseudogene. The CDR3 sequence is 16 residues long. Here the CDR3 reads CASRLDAAEVSYEQYF. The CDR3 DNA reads TGTGCAAGTCGCTTAGATGCAGCGGAGGTATCCTACGAGCAGTACTTC.

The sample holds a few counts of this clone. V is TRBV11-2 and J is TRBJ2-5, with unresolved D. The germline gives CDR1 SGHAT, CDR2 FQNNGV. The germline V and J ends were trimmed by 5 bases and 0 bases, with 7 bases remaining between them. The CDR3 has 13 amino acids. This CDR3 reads CASSPHDQETQYF. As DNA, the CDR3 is TGTGCCAGCAGCCCCCACGACCAAGAGACCCAGTACTTC.

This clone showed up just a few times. CDR3 sequence (DNA): TGCGCCAGCAGCCACCCTTTGAGCACTGAAGCTTTCTTT. Translated: CASSHPLSTEAFF. The chain recombines TRBV4-1 with TRBJ1-1, with unresolved D. Trimming removed 3 bases from V and 4 bases from J, with 9 bases in between. Germline assignment: CDR1 MGHRA and CDR2 YSYEKL. The CDR3 is 13 residues long.

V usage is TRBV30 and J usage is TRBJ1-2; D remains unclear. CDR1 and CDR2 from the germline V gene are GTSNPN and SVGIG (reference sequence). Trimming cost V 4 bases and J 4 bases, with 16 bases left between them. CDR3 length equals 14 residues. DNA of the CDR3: TGTGCCTGGACCGTTGGACTGGCGGGCTATGGCTACACCTTC. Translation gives CAWTVGLAGYGYTF.

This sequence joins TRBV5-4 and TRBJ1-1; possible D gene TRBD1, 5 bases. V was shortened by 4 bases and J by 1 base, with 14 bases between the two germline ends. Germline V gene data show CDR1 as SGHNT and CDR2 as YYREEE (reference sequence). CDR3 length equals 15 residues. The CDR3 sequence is CASSREPGTNTEAFF. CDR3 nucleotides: TGTGCCAGCAGCCGGGAGCCAGGGACGAACACTGAAGCTTTCTTT.

The CDR3 spells CASSQTSGTSTDTQYF. The CDR3 DNA is TGTGCCAGCAGCCAAACTAGCGGGACCAGCACAGATACGCAGTATTTT. The rearrangement joins TRBV3-1 (or the pseudogene TRBV3-2) to TRBJ2-3, with 10 bases that match TRBD2. The CDR3 loop spans 16 amino acids. Germline V gene data show CDR1 as LGHDT and CDR2 as YNNKEL (reference sequence). Trimming cost V 2 bases and J 0 bases; bases outside gene matches: 2.

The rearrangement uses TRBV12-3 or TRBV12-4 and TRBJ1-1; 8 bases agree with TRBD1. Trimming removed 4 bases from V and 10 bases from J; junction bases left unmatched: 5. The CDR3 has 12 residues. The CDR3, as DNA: TGTGCCAGCAGTTCCATACAGGGGGGAGCTTTCTTT. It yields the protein CASSSIQGGAFF.

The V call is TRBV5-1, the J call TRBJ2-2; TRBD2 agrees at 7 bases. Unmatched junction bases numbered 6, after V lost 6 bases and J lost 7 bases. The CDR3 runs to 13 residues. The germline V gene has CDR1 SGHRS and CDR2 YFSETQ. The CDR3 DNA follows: TGCGCCAGCAATGGGGGGGTCATCGGGGAGCTGTTTTTT. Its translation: CASNGGVIGELFF.